The clone carrying this TCR beta chain was seen a handful of times. Its antigen is not identified. The authors reverse transcribed all of the isolated RNA, so sequencing captured expressed TCRB transcripts. Sequenced by immunoSEQ multiplex PCR; TCRdb stores in-frame clones only, minus some. Here the sample spans more than 150,000 clones, roughly 9.1% being singletons. Germline CDR1 is SQVTM and CDR2 is ANQGSEA. CDR3 length: 17 amino acids. V was pared by 3 bases and J by 0 bases, with 11 bases of the junction left unmatched. The sample originates from a study of beta chain features in type 1 diabetes. Study findings and constraints: In cDNA sequencing, cells with high TCR expression could be over-represented.

A heparinised blood draw that averaged about 100 mL was obtained once from each donor. Sorted populations all had greater than 95% purity. The receptor's source is a woman aged 18 to 35 in good health. The rearrangement links TRBV29-1 to TRBJ2-1, with 7 bases fitting TRBD1. The sample comprised central memory CD4+ T cells from blood. CDR3 DNA: TGCAGCGTTGAGCTCCCGGGACAGTTTTTCTCCTACAATGAGCAGTTCTTC. It is translated as CSVELPGQFFSYNEQFF.